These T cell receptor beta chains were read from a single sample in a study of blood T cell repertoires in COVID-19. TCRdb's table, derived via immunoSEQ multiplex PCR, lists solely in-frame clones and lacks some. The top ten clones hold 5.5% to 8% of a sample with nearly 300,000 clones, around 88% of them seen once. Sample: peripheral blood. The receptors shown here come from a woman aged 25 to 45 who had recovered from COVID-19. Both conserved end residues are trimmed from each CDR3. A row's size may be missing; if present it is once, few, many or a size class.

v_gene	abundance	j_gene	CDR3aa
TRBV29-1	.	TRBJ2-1	SVEDSGGQDNEQF
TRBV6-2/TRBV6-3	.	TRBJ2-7	ASSYRPDTTYEQY
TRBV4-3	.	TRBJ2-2	ASSPSSPPGELF
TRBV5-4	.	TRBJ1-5	ASSLGGGNQPQH
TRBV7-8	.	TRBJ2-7	ASSFRDTPYEQY
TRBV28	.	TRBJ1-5	ASSLSPGQGSNQPQH
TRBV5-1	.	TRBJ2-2	ASSLSHANTGELF
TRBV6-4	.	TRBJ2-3	ASSDGGGTDTQY
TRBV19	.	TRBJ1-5	ASSMDRGVVQPQH
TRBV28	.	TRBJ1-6	ASSSLNSPLH
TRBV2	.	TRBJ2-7	ASSVAPVVS
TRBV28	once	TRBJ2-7	ASSFGGVNEQY
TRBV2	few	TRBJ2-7	ASNRGGAWEQY
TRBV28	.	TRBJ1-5	ASSLPGGNQPQH
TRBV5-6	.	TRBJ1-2	ASSSDSNYGYT
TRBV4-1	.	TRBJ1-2	ASSLGQDLRGYT
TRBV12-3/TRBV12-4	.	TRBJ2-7	ASSRLSYEQY
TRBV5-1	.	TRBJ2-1	ASNPTGVNEQF
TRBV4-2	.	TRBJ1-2	ASSQGQGRGGYT
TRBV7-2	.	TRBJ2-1	ASSFSPGGSNEQF
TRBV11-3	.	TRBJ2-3	ASSLGHSTDTQY
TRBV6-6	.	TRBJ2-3	ASSTMNTQY
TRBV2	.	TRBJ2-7	ASRLLLAGAYEQY
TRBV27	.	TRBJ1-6	ASSFGQFSSYNSPLH
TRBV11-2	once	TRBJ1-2	ASSLDAGRGYT
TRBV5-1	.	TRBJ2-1	ASSLDVGRLAGAEQF
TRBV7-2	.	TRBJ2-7	ASSLDRTYEQY
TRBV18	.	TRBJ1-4	ASSPGGGDVGKLF